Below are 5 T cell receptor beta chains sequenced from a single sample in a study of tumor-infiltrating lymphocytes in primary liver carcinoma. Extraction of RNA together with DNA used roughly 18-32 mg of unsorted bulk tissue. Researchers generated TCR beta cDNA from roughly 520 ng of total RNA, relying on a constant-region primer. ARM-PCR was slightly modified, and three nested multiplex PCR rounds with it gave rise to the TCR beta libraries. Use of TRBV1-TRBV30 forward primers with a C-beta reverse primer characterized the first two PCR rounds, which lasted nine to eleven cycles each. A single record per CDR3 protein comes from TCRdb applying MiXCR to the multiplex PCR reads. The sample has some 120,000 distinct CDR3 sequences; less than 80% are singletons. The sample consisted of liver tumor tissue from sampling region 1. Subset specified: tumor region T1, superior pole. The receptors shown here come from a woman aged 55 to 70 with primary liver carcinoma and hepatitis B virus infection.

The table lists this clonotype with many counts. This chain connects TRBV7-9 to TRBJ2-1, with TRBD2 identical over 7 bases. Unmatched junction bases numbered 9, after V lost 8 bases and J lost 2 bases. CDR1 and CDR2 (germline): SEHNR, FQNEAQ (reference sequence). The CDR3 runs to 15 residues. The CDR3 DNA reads TGTGCCAGCGATAGCGGGTCCGTCCCCTACAATGAGCAGTTCTTC. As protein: CASDSGSVPYNEQFF.

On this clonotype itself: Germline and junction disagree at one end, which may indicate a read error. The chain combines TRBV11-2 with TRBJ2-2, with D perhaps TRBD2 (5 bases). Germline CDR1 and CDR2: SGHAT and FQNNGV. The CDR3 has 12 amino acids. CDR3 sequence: CASTLLVGELFF. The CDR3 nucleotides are TGTGCCAGCACCTTACTTGTCGGGGAGCTCTTTTTT. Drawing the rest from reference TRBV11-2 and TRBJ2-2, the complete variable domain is EAGVAQSPRYKIIEKRQSVAFWCNPISGHATLYWYQQILGQGPKLLIQFQNNGVVDDSQLPKDRFSAERLKGVDSTLKIQPAKLEDSAVYLCASTLLVGELFFGEGSRLTVL.

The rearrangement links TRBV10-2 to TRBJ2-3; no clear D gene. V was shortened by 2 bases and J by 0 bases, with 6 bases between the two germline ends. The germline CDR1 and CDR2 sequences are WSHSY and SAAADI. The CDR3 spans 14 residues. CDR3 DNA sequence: TGCGCCAGCAGTGAGGCGTGGAGCACAGATACGCAGTATTTT. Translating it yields CASSEAWSTDTQYF.

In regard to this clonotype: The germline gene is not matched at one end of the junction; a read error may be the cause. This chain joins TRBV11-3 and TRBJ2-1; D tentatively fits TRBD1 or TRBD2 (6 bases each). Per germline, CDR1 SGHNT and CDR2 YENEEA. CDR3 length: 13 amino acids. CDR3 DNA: TGTGCCAGCAGTATCGGGGGCTACAATGAGCAATTCTTC. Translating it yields CASSIGGYNEQFF.

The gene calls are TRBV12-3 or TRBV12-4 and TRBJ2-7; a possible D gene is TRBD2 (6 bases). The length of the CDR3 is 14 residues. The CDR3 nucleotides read TGTGGCAGGAGTCAAGCTCGGGGGACCTACGAGCAGTACTTC. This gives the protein CGRSQARGTYEQYF.